The 24 T cell receptor beta chains given below trace back to one sample, sequenced in a study of T-cell memory formation after mild COVID-19. TCRdb passed the 5' RACE reads through MiXCR, listing each CDR3 protein once. The sample has around 340,000 distinct CDR3 sequences, roughly 13% seen once. The material sequenced was PBMCs or a T cell subset sorted from them (not recorded which). The receptor set was obtained from a man aged 18 to 30 who had mild COVID-19 (a few samples of this study predate the infection). Cell type and time point are not known.

The V gene is TRBV4-2, the J gene TRBJ1-1; D is perhaps TRBD1 (5 bases). CDR3 length equals 19 residues. Trimming removed 1 base at V and 3 bases at J, with 24 bases between. Germline CDR1 is LGHNA and CDR2 is YNFKEQ. The CDR3 sequence is CASSQVVGASFNLDTEAFF. The CDR3 coding sequence is TGTGCCAGCAGCCAAGTCGTAGGGGCATCGTTTAATTTAGACACTGAAGCTTTCTTT.

This clonotype showed up many times. This chain joins TRBV5-1 and TRBJ2-1, with a tentative D call TRBD2 (6 bases). Germline V gene sequence: CDR1 SGHRS, CDR2 YFSETQ. V lost 0 bases and J lost 3, with 13 bases in between. The CDR3 is 16 residues long. CDR3 region: CASSLAGVGNYNEQFF. The CDR3 nucleotides read TGCGCCAGCAGCTTGGCGGGGGTCGGAAACTACAATGAGCAGTTCTTC.

This chain uses TRBV5-1 with TRBJ1-2; possibly TRBD1 for D (5 bases). The CDR3 totals 11 residues. Trimming removed 5 bases from V and 10 bases from J, with 12 bases in between. Germline V gives CDR1 SGHRS, CDR2 YFSETQ. The CDR3 loop reads CASSPGIVYTF. The CDR3 DNA is TGCGCCAGCAGTCCAGGGATCGTCTACACCTTC.

J is TRBJ2-3 and V is TRBV28, with D perhaps matching TRBD1 (5 bases). Germline assignment: CDR1 MDHEN and CDR2 SYDVKM. The V end was cut by 3 bases, the J end by 6 bases, with 13 bases between. CDR3 length: 14 residues. CDR3 residues: CASSFPDIVDTQYF. CDR3 in DNA: TGTGCCAGCAGTTTCCCGGACATTGTCGATACGCAGTATTTT.

A few counts support this clonotype. The chain carries TRBV3-1 and TRBJ2-4; no firm D call. The germline V gene has CDR1 LGHDT and CDR2 YNNKEL (reference sequence). This CDR3 is built from 12 residues. V lost 1 base and J 8 bases, leaving 6 bases between the germline ends. The CDR3 nucleotides are TGTGCCAGCAGCCAAGCTCGGGACATTCAGTACTTC. It encodes CASSQARDIQYF.

The CDR3 loop reads CASSTGWGGSLEKLFF. The CDR3 nucleotides are TGTGCCAGCAGCACCGGATGGGGGGGGTCTCTGGAAAAACTGTTTTTT. The chain couples TRBV7-2 to TRBJ1-4, with TRBD1 as a possible D gene (5 bases). Trimming cost V 5 bases and J 8 bases, with 21 bases left between them. The CDR3 has 16 amino acids. The germline V gene encodes CDR1 SGHTA and CDR2 FQGNSA.

The V gene is TRBV7-9, the J gene TRBJ1-5, with 9 bases identical to TRBD1. V shed 5 bases, J shed 7 bases, and the junction held 9 bases outside the gene matches. Germline CDR1 and CDR2: SEHNR and FQNEAQ (reference sequence). The CDR3 runs 15 residues. CDR3 residues: CASSVQGADGQPQHF. The DNA of the CDR3 is TGTGCCAGCAGCGTACAGGGGGCTGATGGGCAGCCCCAGCATTTT.

The V call is TRBV7-2, the J call TRBJ1-1; D is uncertain. Germline loops: CDR1 SGHTA, CDR2 FQGNSA. The CDR3 contains 15 residues. Between the trimmed V and J ends, which lost 1 base and 0 bases, there was a span of 9 bases. DNA for the CDR3: TGTGCCAGCAGCTTAGAACAAGCCGTGAACACTGAAGCTTTCTTT. It is translated as CASSLEQAVNTEAFF.

In its sample, this clonotype was seen a few times. The gene calls are TRBV7-2 and TRBJ2-3; D remains ambiguous. Germline CDR1 and CDR2: SGHTA and FQGNSA. The CDR3 has 16 residues. Trimming took off 3 bases at V and 0 bases at J, with 13 bases between the two ends. The CDR3 bases are TGTGCCAGCAGCTTTATTGGCAGCCCTAGCACAGATACGCAGTATTTT. This sequence encodes CASSFIGSPSTDTQYF.

There are many counts of this clonotype. The J gene is TRBJ2-7, the V gene TRBV18, with 8 positions matching TRBD1. Per germline, CDR1 KGHSH and CDR2 LQKENI. J lost 2 bases, V lost 6 bases, and 6 bases had no gene match. The CDR3 is 14 amino acids. In nucleotides, the CDR3 is TGTGCCAGCTCTCCCGGGACAGGTCCCTACGAGCAGTACTTC. Its protein is CASSPGTGPYEQYF.

The CDR3 nucleotides read TGTGCCAGCAGCCCCGGTGGGGGTTTGCCGGGACTAGTTACGAATGAGCAGTTCTTC. The encoded protein is CASSPGGGLPGLVTNEQFF. The V and J genes are TRBV7-2 and TRBJ2-1; 8 bases match TRBD2. The CDR3 is made up of 19 amino acids. V lost 5 bases, J lost 7 bases, and 22 bases stayed unmatched. Germline V gene lookup returns CDR1 SGHTA and CDR2 FQGNSA.

This clonotype was seen at least ten times. The chain couples TRBV10-3 to TRBJ1-5, with D maybe TRBD1 (5 bases). Trimming took off 8 bases at V and 4 bases at J, with 15 bases between the two ends. The CDR3 sequence is 14 residues long. Germline V lookup: CDR1 ENHRY, CDR2 SYGVKD. The CDR3 bases are TGTGCCATCGGAGGGAGGCAGGGTAATCAGCCCCAGCATTTT. Encoded protein: CAIGGRQGNQPQHF.

This clonotype has only a few counts. The rearrangement links TRBV6-1 to TRBJ2-1; D is perhaps TRBD1 or TRBD2 (7 bases each). Germline lookup yields CDR1 MNHNS and CDR2 SASEGT. The CDR3 is 14 residues long. Trimming took off 10 bases at V and 10 bases at J, with 23 bases between the two ends. The DNA for the CDR3 is TGTGCCATTTTGGATCAGGGGGAGGGATTGGAGCAGTTCTTC. Its translation: CAILDQGEGLEQFF.

This chain links TRBV6-6 with TRBJ1-5, with a weak D call TRBD1 (5 bases). Trimming shortened V by 0 bases and J by 0 bases, and 9 bases separated the two germline ends. The CDR3 runs to 16 residues. The germline V gene encodes CDR1 MNHNY and CDR2 SVGAGI (reference sequence). The CDR3 DNA sequence: TGTGCCAGCAGTTACTCGGGGCCCCGTAGCAATCAGCCCCAGCATTTT. Translation: CASSYSGPRSNQPQHF.

This clonotype was found a few times. This chain links TRBV20-1 with TRBJ2-4; D gene uncertain. The CDR3 covers 13 residues. CDR1 and CDR2 (germline): DFQATT, SNEGSKA (reference sequence). V was cut by 6 bases and J by 6 bases, with 15 bases left in between. The CDR3 bases are TGCAGTGCCGCGACTTCAACCTTAAACATTCAGTACTTC. Translated, it gives CSAATSTLNIQYF.

The chain couples TRBV6-5 to TRBJ2-1; D may match TRBD1 or TRBD2 (5 bases each). This CDR3 is built from 15 residues. Germline V gives CDR1 MNHEY, CDR2 SVGAGI. With 2 bases removed from V and 2 bases from J, the gap between germline ends came to 10 bases. CDR3 region: CASSYGDAAYNEQFF. The CDR3 DNA is TGTGCCAGCAGTTACGGGGACGCGGCCTACAATGAGCAGTTCTTC.

This clonotype was found many times. The genes are TRBV4-1 and TRBJ2-4; no firm D call. The germline CDR1 and CDR2 sequences are MGHRA and YSYEKL. The CDR3 totals 17 residues. The V and J ends lost 0 bases and 8 bases respectively, with 20 bases between them. CDR3 nucleotide sequence: TGCGCCAGCAGCCAAGATTCTCCAGGAACTGCCGAGGACATTCAGTACTTC. Translation gives CASSQDSPGTAEDIQYF.

This sequence joins TRBV7-6 and TRBJ2-5; 7 bases map to TRBD1. Germline assignment: CDR1 SGHVS and CDR2 FNYEAQ. After removal of 0 bases from V and 5 bases from J, the junction contained 12 bases not matched to a gene. This CDR3 is 17 amino acids long. The CDR3 here is CASSLAPMDRPRETQYF. The CDR3 DNA reads as TGTGCCAGCAGCTTAGCCCCGATGGACAGGCCGAGGGAGACCCAGTACTTC. Drawing the rest from reference TRBV7-6 and TRBJ2-5, the complete variable domain is GAGVSQSPRYKVTKRGQDVALRCDPISGHVSLYWYRQALGQGPEFLTYFNYEAQQDKSGLPNDRFSAERPEGSISTLTIQRTEQRDSAMYRCASSLAPMDRPRETQYFGPGTRLLVL.

This clonotype was found a few times. The V and J genes are TRBV5-1 and TRBJ1-1; a possible D gene is TRBD1 (5 bases). Deletions cut 0 bases from V and 11 bases from J, with 17 bases between. CDR3 length: 14 residues. The germline CDR1 and CDR2 sequences are SGHRS and YFSETQ. The CDR3 bases are TGCGCCAGCAGCTTGGGGGGTAAAGGGGTTGCGGCTTTCTTT. Amino acids: CASSLGGKGVAAFF.

This clonotype was seen a handful of times. This chain uses TRBV7-9 with TRBJ2-3; D perhaps matches TRBD2 (5 bases). Germline V gene lookup returns CDR1 SEHNR and CDR2 FQNEAQ (reference sequence). The CDR3 is 16 residues long. Between the trimmed V and J ends, which lost 1 base and 2 bases, there was a span of 13 bases. The CDR3 sequence is CASSLEWTGDTDTQYF. CDR3 DNA sequence: TGTGCCAGCAGCTTAGAGTGGACTGGCGACACAGATACGCAGTATTTT. Full variable domain (remainder filled in from reference TRBV7-9 and TRBJ2-3): DTGVSQNPRHKITKRGQNVTFRCDPISEHNRLYWYRQTLGQGPEFLTYFQNEAQLEKSRLLSDRFSAERPKGSFSTLEIQRTEQGDSAMYLCASSLEWTGDTDTQYFGPGTRLTVL.

This clonotype was counted a few times. V and J are TRBV18 and TRBJ2-7; possible D gene TRBD2, 5 bases. This CDR3 is built from 13 residues. From germline, CDR1 is KGHSH and CDR2 LQKENI. V was shortened by 2 bases and J by 4 bases, with 9 bases between the two germline ends. The CDR3 spells CASSPEEGYEQYV. CDR3 bases: TGTGCCAGCTCACCAGAAGAGGGTTACGAGCAGTACGTC.

This clonotype was counted a few times. The V gene is TRBV5-1, the J gene TRBJ2-5; no clear D. Germline CDR1 is SGHRS and CDR2 is YFSETQ. The CDR3 is 13 residues long. V was shortened by 3 bases and J by 3 bases, with 9 bases between the two germline ends. The CDR3 DNA sequence: TGCGCCAGCAGCTGGACGGTGGAAGAGACCCAGTACTTC. This codes for CASSWTVEETQYF.

This clonotype showed up just a few times. CDR3 sequence: CASSFQRGEQETQYF. The CDR3 nucleotides are TGTGCCAGCAGCTTTCAGCGGGGGGAACAAGAGACCCAGTACTTC. V usage is TRBV7-2 and J usage is TRBJ2-5, with 9 bases matching TRBD2. CDR1 is SGHTA and CDR2 is FQGNSA in the germline V gene. V lost 3 bases and J lost 2; bases outside the gene matches: 4. The CDR3 covers 15 residues.

This clonotype was counted between two and nine times. This chain uses TRBV20-1 with TRBJ2-3; 9 bases agree with TRBD2. From germline, CDR1 is DFQATT and CDR2 SNEGSKA (reference sequence). The trim removed 0 bases at V and 0 bases at J, leaving 10 bases unmatched. The CDR3 has 18 residues. The CDR3 DNA is TGCAGTGCTAGAGATCTGAGTAGCGGGGGCCCTAGCACAGATACGCAGTATTTT. This sequence encodes CSARDLSSGGPSTDTQYF.